This TCR beta chain originates from a study of T-cell reconstitution after alpha-beta-depleted transplantation in children. This clonotype was seen just once. Its antigen is unidentified. This CDR3 spans 18 amino acids. The authors prepared the TCRbeta library with unique molecular identifiers. MiXCR, run by TCRdb on the PCR reads, gives a single entry per CDR3 protein. The table lists 500,000 to 750,000 distinct CDR3 sequences, around 13% of them singletons. Study-wide results and limits: Roughly two months post-transplant, alpha-beta T cells reportedly originated from several hundred graft clones that had expanded. T-cell counts and diversity were attributed mostly to newly produced T cells one year after transplant.

This TCR derives from a male patient younger than 18 who had a stem cell transplant for acute myeloid leukemia, so the T cells may come from the graft donor. V is TRBV5-2 and J is TRBJ2-3; no check of the table's D call, TRBD2, against the DNA was made. TRBV5-2 is annotated as a pseudogene. The sequences come from PBMCs, mostly from graft donor cells, collected 360 days after TCRalphabeta/CD19-depleted stem cell transplant. The CDR3 nucleotides read TGTGCCAGCAGCTTTGATGGACTAGCGGGAGATGGCACATATACGCAGTATTTT. Its translation: CASSFDGLAGDGTYTQYF.